Listed below are T cell receptor beta chains from one sample, sequenced in a study of ipilimumab plus nivolumab after autologous stem cell transplantation. The data were produced by immunoSEQ multiplex PCR, yet TCRdb's version contains in-frame clones alone and is incomplete. The sample has approximately 5,000 clones, under 70% seen once. The source material was PBMCs, sampled in a trial of ipilimumab plus nivolumab as post-transplant consolidation. The receptor set was obtained from a male donor with multiple myeloma. The CDR3 runs from the conserved cysteine through the conserved F or W. D genes are given only for firm matches. The size of a clone is reported for some rows only, either as once, few or many, or as a class for expanded clones.

clone size | J gene | V gene | D gene | CDR3 protein | CDR3 DNA
. | TRBJ2-1 | TRBV4-1 | . | CASSRPGPRQFF | TGCGCCAGCAGCCGCCCAGGGCCTCGGCAGTTCTTC
. | TRBJ2-1 | TRBV10-3 | TRBD2 | CAISESTLAGGPGYNEQFF | TGTGCCATCAGTGAGTCGACCTTAGCGGGAGGGCCTGGGTACAATGAGCAGTTCTTC
. | TRBJ2-3 | TRBV2 | TRBD2 | CAGRGGYTDTQYF | TGTGCCGGTCGGGGGGGCTACACAGATACGCAGTATTTT
. | TRBJ2-5 | TRBV15 | . | CATSRDQGSQETQYF | TGTGCCACCAGCAGAGATCAGGGGTCACAAGAGACCCAGTACTTC
. | TRBJ2-2 | TRBV9 | . | CASSRGHDANTGELFF | TGTGCCAGCAGCCGGGGGCACGATGCGAACACCGGGGAGCTGTTTTTT
few | TRBJ2-1 | TRBV28 | TRBD2 | CASSFASGRALEQFF | TGTGCCAGCAGTTTTGCTAGCGGGAGGGCCCTTGAGCAGTTCTTC
medium-sized | TRBJ1-4 | TRBV18 | . | CASSQGTNEKLFF | TGTGCCAGCTCACAGGGTACTAATGAAAAACTGTTTTTT
few | TRBJ2-7 | TRBV7-2 | . | CASSLGQVVPYEQYF | TGTGCCAGCAGCTTAGGGCAGGTGGTACCCTACGAGCAGTACTTC
. | TRBJ1-1 | TRBV6-5 | . | CASSSASLLGVEAFF | TGTGCCAGCAGTTCCGCCTCCTTATTGGGGGTTGAAGCTTTCTTT
. | TRBJ2-6 | TRBV4-2 | . | CASSPVGRASGANVLTF | TGTGCCAGCAGCCCGGTCGGACGGGCCTCTGGGGCCAACGTCCTGACTTTC
. | TRBJ2-2 | TRBV13 | TRBD1 | CASSLGGTGNAGELFF | TGTGCCAGCAGCTTAGGGGGGACAGGGAATGCCGGGGAGCTGTTTTTT
. | TRBJ2-7 | TRBV19 | . | CASSPGPNGGEQYF | TGTGCCAGTAGTCCCGGGCCCAACGGCGGCGAGCAGTACTTC
. | TRBJ2-2 | TRBV4-2 | . | CASSQDRRGGELFF | TGTGCCAGCAGCCAAGATCGGCGAGGCGGGGAGCTGTTTTTT
few | TRBJ1-2 | TRBV19 | . | CASSMGQSSRGGYTF | TGTGCCAGTAGTATGGGACAATCCTCGCGGGGTGGCTACACCTTC
. | TRBJ1-2 | TRBV7-4 | . | CASSLRGFYGYTF | TGTGCCAGCAGCTTGAGGGGGTTCTATGGCTACACCTTC
. | TRBJ2-7 | TRBV2 | . | CASQGRSSEQYF | TGTGCCAGCCAAGGGCGATCTTCCGAGCAGTACTTC
medium-sized | TRBJ2-1 | TRBV2 | TRBD1 | CARKGAVTYNEQFF | TGTGCCAGGAAGGGGGCGGTAACGTACAATGAGCAGTTCTTC
. | TRBJ2-1 | TRBV29-1 | . | CSGDRYSYNEQFF | TGCAGCGGAGACAGGTACTCCTACAATGAGCAGTTCTTC
few | TRBJ1-1 | TRBV19 | . | CASTHRQGTEAFF | TGTGCCAGTACCCACCGTCAGGGAACAGAAGCTTTCTTT
medium-sized | TRBJ2-2 | TRBV7-6 | TRBD2 | CASSLDGSGAGELFF | TGTGCCAGCAGCTTAGACGGTAGCGGGGCCGGGGAGCTGTTTTTT
. | TRBJ1-1 | TRBV7-9 | . | CASYGRGNTEAFF | TGTGCCAGCTACGGTCGAGGGAACACTGAAGCTTTCTTT
once | TRBJ2-3 | TRBV15 | . | CATSRDIGQGQTDTQYF | TGTGCCACCAGCAGAGATATCGGGCAGGGGCAGACAGATACGCAGTATTTT
. | TRBJ2-7 | TRBV4-2 | TRBD2 | CASSGVAGGTSYEQYF | TGTGCCAGCAGCGGTGTTGCGGGGGGCACCTCCTACGAGCAGTACTTC
. | TRBJ2-1 | TRBV27 | . | CASSSLNGQFF | TGTGCCAGCAGTTCATTGAATGGGCAGTTCTTC
. | TRBJ2-3 | TRBV7-8 | . | CASSPRLDDTQYF | TGTGCCAGCAGCCCCCGACTAGATGATACGCAGTATTTT
once | TRBJ1-1 | TRBV11-2 | . | CASSQDQDGIYEAFF | TGCGCCAGCAGCCAAGATCAAGACGGAATATACGAAGCTTTCTTT
. | TRBJ2-5 | TRBV5-1 | . | CASRVPKLSEETQYF | TGCGCCAGCAGGGTACCAAAACTATCAGAAGAGACCCAGTACTTC
. | TRBJ2-4 | TRBV5-1 | . | CASSPSADNIQYF | TGCGCCAGCAGCCCTTCGGCCGATAACATTCAGTACTTC
. | TRBJ2-7 | TRBV6-5 | TRBD1 | CASSYGQGRQYF | TGTGCCAGCAGTTATGGACAGGGGCGGCAGTACTTC
. | TRBJ2-3 | TRBV2 | TRBD2 | CASSGLASRTYTDTQYF | TGTGCCAGCAGTGGACTAGCGTCGCGGACTTACACAGATACGCAGTATTTT
. | TRBJ2-1 | TRBV11-3 | TRBD2 | CASSPGGRAYNEQFF | TGTGCCAGCAGCCCCGGCGGGAGGGCTTACAATGAGCAGTTCTTC
. | TRBJ2-3 | TRBV30 | . | CAWRGGRAARRGTQYF | TGTGCCTGGAGGGGGGGACGGGCCGCCCGACGTGGTACGCAGTATTTT
. | TRBJ1-2 | TRBV6-5 | . | CASSYGLGNYGYTF | TGTGCCAGCAGTTACGGTTTGGGGAACTATGGCTACACCTTC
. | TRBJ2-1 | TRBV7-9 | . | CASSQGPINEQFF | TGTGCCAGCAGTCAAGGACCCATAAATGAGCAGTTCTTC
. | TRBJ2-7 | TRBV27 | TRBD2 | CASRATSGVAYEQYF | TGTGCCAGCAGGGCGACTAGCGGGGTTGCCTACGAGCAGTACTTC
. | TRBJ2-3 | TRBV11-2 | TRBD2 | CASSPTGRGLDTQYF | TGTGCCAGCAGCCCAACGGGGCGGGGGTTGGATACGCAGTATTTT
. | TRBJ1-2 | TRBV6-5 | . | CASSLRQGYRGYGYTF | TGTGCCAGCAGTTTGAGGCAGGGTTATCGAGGCTATGGCTACACCTTC
. | TRBJ2-7 | TRBV5-5 | . | CASSQDYTESGDEQYF | TGCGCCAGCAGCCAAGACTATACTGAATCTGGGGACGAGCAGTACTTC
. | TRBJ1-1 | TRBV7-2 | TRBD1 | CASSLAQGAEDTEAFF | TGTGCCAGCAGCCTAGCACAGGGGGCGGAGGACACTGAAGCTTTCTTT
. | TRBJ2-4 | TRBV7-3 | . | CASSPSADNIQYF | TGCGCCAGCAGCCCTTCGGCCGATAACATTCAGTACTTC
. | TRBJ2-2 | TRBV5-8 | . | CASRTGTTNTGELFF | TGTGCCAGCAGGACCGGGACAACAAACACCGGGGAGCTGTTTTTT
. | TRBJ1-4 | TRBV7-6 | TRBD1 | CASSPPGTGYEKLFF | TGTGCCAGCAGCCCACCCGGGACAGGGTACGAAAAACTGTTTTTT